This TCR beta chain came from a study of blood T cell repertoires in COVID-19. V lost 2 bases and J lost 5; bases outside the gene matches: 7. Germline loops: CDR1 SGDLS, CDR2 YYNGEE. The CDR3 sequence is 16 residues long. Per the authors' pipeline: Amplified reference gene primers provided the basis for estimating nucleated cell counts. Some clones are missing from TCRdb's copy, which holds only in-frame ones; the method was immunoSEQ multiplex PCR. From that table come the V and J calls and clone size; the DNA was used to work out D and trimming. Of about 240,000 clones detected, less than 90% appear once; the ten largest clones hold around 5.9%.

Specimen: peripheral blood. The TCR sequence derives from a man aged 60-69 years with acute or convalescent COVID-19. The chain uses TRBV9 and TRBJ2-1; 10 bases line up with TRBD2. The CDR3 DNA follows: TGTGCCAGCAGCGTCTACATAGCGGGAGGCCACAATGAGCAGTTCTTC. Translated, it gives CASSVYIAGGHNEQFF.